The 5 T cell receptor beta chains listed next were all sequenced from one sample in a study of read filtering for tumor transcriptome and immune sequencing. Molecular barcoded adaptors covering alpha/delta and beta/gamma chains were used on around 400 ng RNA. TCRdb recomputed calls from the reads with MiXCR, one row per CDR3 protein. This table holds more than 45,000 distinct CDR3 sequences, 10% to 15% found once. Sample: a population of CD138-negative cells sorted from bone marrow. The origin of the receptors is a donor at least 40 years old with multiple myeloma.

A few counts support this clonotype. Since a much larger clone is just one base distant, this may be a read error. CDR3 in amino acids: CASNCRSGGPETQYF. The CDR3 nucleotides are TGTGCCAGCAACTGCCGTAGCGGGGGGCCAGAGACCCAGTACTTC. V usage is TRBV6-6 and J usage is TRBJ2-5; 10 nucleotides agree with TRBD2. The junction had 9 bases not matched to a gene; V was cut back by 7 bases and J by 4 bases. Germline V gives CDR1 MNHNY, CDR2 SVGAGI (reference sequence). The CDR3 spans 15 residues.

Only one count was recorded for this clonotype. This chain joins TRBV15 and TRBJ1-1, with D hard to call. The CDR3 runs 15 residues. Germline V gives CDR1 LNHNV, CDR2 YYDKDF (reference sequence). V was shortened by 5 bases and J by 7 bases, with 20 bases between the two germline ends. The CDR3 is CATSLSPGEVGEAFF. CDR3 bases: TGTGCCACCAGCCTCTCGCCCGGGGAGGTTGGTGAAGCTTTCTTT.

This clonotype has only a few counts. The chain recombines TRBV18 with TRBJ2-1; 13 bases line up with TRBD2. CDR1 KGHSH and CDR2 LQKENI come from the germline V gene. CDR3 length equals 16 residues. Germline trimming cut 3 bases from V and 5 bases from J; bases unmatched to any gene: 4. CDR3 in DNA: TGTGCCAGCTCACCGAGACTAGCGGGGGGCCACAATGAGCAGTTCTTC. Its translation: CASSPRLAGGHNEQFF.

V and J are TRBV18 and TRBJ2-5, with D possibly TRBD2 on 5 matching bases. Germline V gene data show CDR1 as KGHSH and CDR2 as LQKENI. This CDR3 contains 15 residues. Trimming removed 3 bases at V and 2 bases at J, with 13 bases between. Here the CDR3 reads CASSPRRAVQETQYF. In DNA form, the CDR3 reads TGTGCCAGCTCACCCCGACGAGCGGTACAAGAGACCCAGTACTTC.

This clonotype was recorded a few times. As the CDR3 is not closed by the conserved phenylalanine or tryptophan, this likely results from a read error. The chain is built from TRBV24-1 and TRBJ1-1, with TRBD1 identical over 7 bases. CDR3 size: 15 residues. V shed 7 bases, J shed 4 bases, and the junction held 11 bases outside the gene matches. Germline V gene sequence: CDR1 KGHDR, CDR2 SFDVKD. The CDR3 reads CATRGTGAVGTEAFS. CDR3 coding DNA: TGTGCCACCAGAGGAACAGGGGCCGTAGGCACTGAAGCTTTCTCT.